This TCR beta chain was identified during a study of human T cells and chemical hapten exposure. As for the study in general: The study traced per-sample TCR yield variation mainly to small differences in pooled library volumes. Study findings and constraints: The number of TCRs above 1 in 1000 frequency did not change after DPC sensitization.

Unique molecular identifiers were attached to individual cDNA molecules during library preparation. TCRdb re-derived calls from the RACE reads in MiXCR, one entry per CDR3 protein. The sample carries 55,000 to 75,000 distinct CDR3 sequences, approximately 6.5% recorded once. Germline assignment: CDR1 MGHDK and CDR2 SYGVNS. This CDR3 is built from 13 residues. V was clipped by 7 bases and J by 5 bases; unmatched bases: 4. This sample's time point: healthy volunteer bleed at 6 weeks. The authors' total RNA extraction used unfractionated whole blood. This clonotype was counted ten times or more. Its antigen is as yet unknown.

The source is a female donor in good health. Some clones in this sample may be carry-over from other donors' samples. The sample consisted of whole blood. The V and J genes are TRBV25-1 and TRBJ2-7; 11 bases fit TRBD1. CDR3 residues: CASNVGQGDEQYF. Written as DNA, the CDR3 is TGTGCCAGCAACGTGGGACAGGGGGACGAGCAGTACTTC.